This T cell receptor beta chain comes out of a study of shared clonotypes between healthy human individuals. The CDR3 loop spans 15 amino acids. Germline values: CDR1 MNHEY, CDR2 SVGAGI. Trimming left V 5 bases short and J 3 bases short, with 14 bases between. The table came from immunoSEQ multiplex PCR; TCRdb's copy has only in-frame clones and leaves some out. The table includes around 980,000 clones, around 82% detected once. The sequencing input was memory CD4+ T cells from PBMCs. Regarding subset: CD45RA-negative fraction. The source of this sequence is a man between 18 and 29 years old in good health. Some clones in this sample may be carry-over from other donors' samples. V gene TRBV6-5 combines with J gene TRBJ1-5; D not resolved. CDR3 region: CASSMTALNNQPQHF. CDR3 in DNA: TGTGCCAGCAGTATGACTGCCCTAAACAATCAGCCCCAGCATTTT.